Given below is one T cell receptor beta chain in context. Some clones are missing from TCRdb's copy, which holds only in-frame ones; the method was immunoSEQ multiplex PCR. There are 140,000 or so clones in the sample; around 86% occur only once, and around 8.8% lies in the top ten. The data were obtained in a study of blood T cell repertoires in COVID-19. This receptor was obtained from a human donor in a cohort sampled during active COVID-19. The sample comprised peripheral blood.

The CDR3 region has the DNA TGTGCCAGCACCAGGACAGTCCCAATGGGTTGGACTGGAAACACCATATATTTT. Amino acids: CASTRTVPMGWTGNTIYF. The chain links TRBV28 to TRBJ1-3; D may be TRBD1 (6 bases). Trimming removed 7 bases at V and 2 bases at J, with 24 bases between. The germline V gene encodes CDR1 MDHEN and CDR2 SYDVKM. CDR3 size: 18 residues.